The clone carrying this TCR beta chain has at least ten counts. Its antigen is not identified. The data were obtained in a study of CD8 T cells in ankylosing spondylitis. The authors made TCR beta libraries by quantitative 5'-RACE with molecular barcodes. TCRdb passed the 5' RACE reads through MiXCR, listing each CDR3 protein once. The data contain about 240,000 distinct CDR3 sequences, about 9.1% of them singletons. V gave up 3 bases and J gave up 0 bases, with 16 bases separating them. The germline V gene encodes CDR1 SGHRS and CDR2 YFSETQ. The length of the CDR3 is 17 residues. Study-wide results and caveats: Certain motif variants had earlier appeared in reactive arthritis synovial fluid and blood.

Sequencing used blood, either unsorted or a sorted T cell fraction (not recorded which). The sequence was collected from a male donor with ankylosing spondylitis or in good health (not recorded which). V usage is TRBV5-1 and J usage is TRBJ2-4; D may correspond to TRBD1 or TRBD2 (5 bases each). Written as DNA, the CDR3 is TGCGCCAGCAGCTGGGGACGGAGCGAGATAGCCAAAAACATTCAGTACTTC. Its translation: CASSWGRSEIAKNIQYF.